This T cell receptor beta chain appears in the sequencing data of a study of shared clonotypes between healthy human individuals. Regarding the study as a whole: Memory subsets had estimated richness that was generally smaller than that of naive subsets. How much donors shared clonotypes was expected to be affected by sequencing depth.

A word on this clone: The target antigen is unknown.

Investigators divided CD4+ cells into CD45RA+ naive and CD45RA-negative memory subsets. The repertoire was sequenced with immunoSEQ multiplex PCR; TCRdb's copy has only in-frame clones and lacks some. The sample consists of about 2.3 million clones, just over 90% of them appearing once. The sequenced sample consisted of naive CD4+ T cells from PBMCs. This sample's subset: CD45RA+ positively selected. This TCR derives from a young man in good health. Some clones in this sample may be carry-over from other donors' samples.

This CDR3 reads CASAVEGLSSSYEQYF. The CDR3 DNA follows: TGTGCCAGCGCAGTGGAAGGGCTTTCTAGCTCCTACGAGCAGTACTTC. The V and J genes are TRBV10-3 and TRBJ2-7; D unclear. CDR3 length equals 16 residues. The V and J ends lost 10 bases and 0 bases respectively, with 22 bases between them. Looked up from germline, CDR1 is ENHRY and CDR2 is SYGVKD.